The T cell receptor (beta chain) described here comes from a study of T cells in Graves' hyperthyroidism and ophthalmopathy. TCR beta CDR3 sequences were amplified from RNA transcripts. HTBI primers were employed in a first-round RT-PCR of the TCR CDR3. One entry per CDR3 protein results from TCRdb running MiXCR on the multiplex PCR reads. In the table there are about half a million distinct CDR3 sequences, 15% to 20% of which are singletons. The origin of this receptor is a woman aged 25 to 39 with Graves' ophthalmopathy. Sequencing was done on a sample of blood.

CDR3 region: CASSLVRGSRQPQHF. CDR3 coding DNA: TGTGCCAGCAGCTTGGTACGGGGGAGCCGTCAGCCCCAGCATTTT. The rearrangement joins TRBV11-2 to TRBJ1-5; a weak D match, TRBD1 (5 bases). Germline assignment: CDR1 SGHAT and CDR2 FQNNGV. This CDR3 contains 15 residues. With 3 bases removed from V and 6 bases from J, the gap between germline ends came to 15 bases.